This TCR beta chain was sequenced in a study of cytomegalovirus exposure and HLA in healthy donors. The primer mix had 60 Vbeta and 13 Jbeta primers. TCRdb's copy holds only in-frame clones and misses some; the assay was immunoSEQ multiplex PCR. The table has 250,000 or so clones, approximately 81% seen once. In regard to this clone: The antigen remains unidentified.

This CDR3 is built from 15 residues. Germline CDR1 reads LNHNV; CDR2 reads YYDKDF (reference sequence). V was pared by 3 bases and J by 2 bases, with 13 bases between. Regarding the study as a whole: Later analysis suggested most CMV-associated TCR beta chains were HLA-restricted.

This clonotype was obtained from a human donor in good health. The chain has TRBV15 and TRBJ1-2, with D perhaps matching TRBD1 (5 bases). The sequenced sample consisted of PBMCs. CDR3 protein: CATSRDKGSNYGYTF. The DNA of the CDR3 is TGTGCCACCAGCAGGGATAAGGGGTCCAACTATGGCTACACCTTC.